The clone carrying this T cell receptor beta chain has a handful of counts. Its antigen remains unidentified. The germline V gene has CDR1 SGHRS and CDR2 YFSETQ. This CDR3 spans 14 amino acids. Trimming shortened V by 3 bases and J by 2 bases, and 12 bases separated the two germline ends. This sample was taken from a study of T-cell memory formation after mild COVID-19. A single record per CDR3 protein comes from TCRdb applying MiXCR to the 5' RACE reads. The sample holds approximately 410,000 distinct CDR3 sequences, 20% to 30% seen once. Study conclusions and caveats: The CD4+ clones that contracted clustered mainly within CM and EM, and the CD8+ clones concentrated in EMRA. Later expanders leaned CD4+, whereas day 15 to 85 contracting clones were balanced CD4/CD8. Several responding clones turned up in pre-infection memory, indicating that cross-reactive memory may have taken part.

The sample was PBMCs or a T cell subset sorted from them (not recorded which). The receptor's source is an adult woman who had mild COVID-19 (a few samples of this study predate the infection). Cell type and time point are not known. This sequence joins TRBV5-1 and TRBJ2-7; perhaps TRBD1 as D (5 bases). The CDR3 spells CASSWNDRAYEQYF. In DNA form, the CDR3 reads TGCGCCAGCAGCTGGAACGACAGAGCCTACGAGCAGTACTTC.